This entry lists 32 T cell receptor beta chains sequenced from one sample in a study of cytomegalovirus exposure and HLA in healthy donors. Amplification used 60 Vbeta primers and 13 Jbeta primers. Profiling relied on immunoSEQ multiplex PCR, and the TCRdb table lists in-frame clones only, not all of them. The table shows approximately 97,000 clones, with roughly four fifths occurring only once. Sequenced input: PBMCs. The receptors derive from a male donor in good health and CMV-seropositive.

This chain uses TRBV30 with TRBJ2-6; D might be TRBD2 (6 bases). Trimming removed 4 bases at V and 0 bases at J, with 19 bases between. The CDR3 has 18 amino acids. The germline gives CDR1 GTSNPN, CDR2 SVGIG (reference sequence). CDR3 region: CAWTRGLRGSSGANVLTF. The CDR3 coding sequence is TGTGCCTGGACCCGGGGACTGAGAGGGAGCTCTGGGGCCAACGTCCTGACTTTC.

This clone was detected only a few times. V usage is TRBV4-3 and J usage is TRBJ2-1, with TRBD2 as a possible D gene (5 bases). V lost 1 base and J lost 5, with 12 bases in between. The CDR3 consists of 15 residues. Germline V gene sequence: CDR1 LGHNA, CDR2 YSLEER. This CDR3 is CASSQGAGQHNEQFF. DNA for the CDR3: TGCGCCAGCAGCCAAGGGGCGGGCCAGCACAATGAGCAGTTCTTC.

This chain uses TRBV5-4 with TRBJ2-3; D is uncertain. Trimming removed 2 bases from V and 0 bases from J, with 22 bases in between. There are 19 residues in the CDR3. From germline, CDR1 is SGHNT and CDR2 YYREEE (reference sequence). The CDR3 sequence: CASSFPGNKYGASTDTQYF. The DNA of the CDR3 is TGTGCCAGCAGCTTTCCCGGAAATAAATATGGAGCTAGCACAGATACGCAGTATTTT.

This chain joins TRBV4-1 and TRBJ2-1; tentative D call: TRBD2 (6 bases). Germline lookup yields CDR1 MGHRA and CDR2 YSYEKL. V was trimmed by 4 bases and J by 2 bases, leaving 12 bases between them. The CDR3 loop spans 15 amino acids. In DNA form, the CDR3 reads TGCGCCAGCAGCCCTAGCGTGGGGCCCTACAATGAGCAGTTCTTC. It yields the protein CASSPSVGPYNEQFF.

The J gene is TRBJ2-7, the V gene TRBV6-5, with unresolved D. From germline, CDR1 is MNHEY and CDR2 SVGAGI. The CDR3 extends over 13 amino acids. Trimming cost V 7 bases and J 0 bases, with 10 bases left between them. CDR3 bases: TGTGCCAGCACGCCATCGAGCTCCTACGAGCAGTACTTC. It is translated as CASTPSSSYEQYF.

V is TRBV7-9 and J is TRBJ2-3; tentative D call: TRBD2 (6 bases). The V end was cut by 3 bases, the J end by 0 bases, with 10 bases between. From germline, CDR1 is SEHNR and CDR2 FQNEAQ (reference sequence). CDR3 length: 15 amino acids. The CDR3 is CASSFRDSSTDTQYF. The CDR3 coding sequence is TGTGCCAGCAGCTTCCGGGACTCTAGCACAGATACGCAGTATTTT.

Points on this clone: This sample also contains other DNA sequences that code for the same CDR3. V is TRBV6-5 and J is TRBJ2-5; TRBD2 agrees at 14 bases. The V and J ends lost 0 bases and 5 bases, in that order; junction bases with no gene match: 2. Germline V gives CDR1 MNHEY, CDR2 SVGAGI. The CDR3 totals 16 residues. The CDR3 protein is CASSYSGLAGEETQYF. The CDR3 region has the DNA TGTGCCAGCAGTTACTCGGGACTAGCGGGAGAGGAGACCCAGTACTTC.

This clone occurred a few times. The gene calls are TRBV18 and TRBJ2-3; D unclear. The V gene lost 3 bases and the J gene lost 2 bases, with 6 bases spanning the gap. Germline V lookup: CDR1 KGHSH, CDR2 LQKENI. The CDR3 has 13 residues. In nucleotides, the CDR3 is TGTGCCAGCTCACCCGACATCACAGATACGCAGTATTTT. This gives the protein CASSPDITDTQYF.

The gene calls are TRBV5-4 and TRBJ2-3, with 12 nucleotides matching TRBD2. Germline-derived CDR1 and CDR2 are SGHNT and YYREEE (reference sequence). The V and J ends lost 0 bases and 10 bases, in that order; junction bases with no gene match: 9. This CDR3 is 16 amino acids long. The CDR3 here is CASSLGSTSGSPSQYF. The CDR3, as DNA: TGTGCCAGCAGCTTGGGATCGACTAGCGGGAGCCCATCGCAGTATTTT. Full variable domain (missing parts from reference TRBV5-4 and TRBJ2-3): ETGVTQSPTHLIKTRGQQVTLRCSSQSGHNTVSWYQQALGQGPQFIFQYYREEENGRGNFPPRFSGLQFPNYSSELNVNALELDDSALYLCASSLGSTSGSPSQYFGPGTRLTVL.

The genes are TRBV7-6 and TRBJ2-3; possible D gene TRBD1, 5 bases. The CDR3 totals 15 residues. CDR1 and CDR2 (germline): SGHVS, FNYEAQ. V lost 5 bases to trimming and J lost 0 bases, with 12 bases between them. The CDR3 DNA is TGTGCCAGCAGCCGGCCAGGGTCTAGCACAGATACGCAGTATTTT. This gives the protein CASSRPGSSTDTQYF.

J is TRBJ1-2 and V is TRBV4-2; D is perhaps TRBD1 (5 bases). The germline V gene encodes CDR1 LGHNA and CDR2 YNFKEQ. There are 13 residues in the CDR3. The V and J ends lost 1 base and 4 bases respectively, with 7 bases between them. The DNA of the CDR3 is TGTGCCAGCAGCCAAGGACAGTTCTATGGCTACACCTTC. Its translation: CASSQGQFYGYTF.

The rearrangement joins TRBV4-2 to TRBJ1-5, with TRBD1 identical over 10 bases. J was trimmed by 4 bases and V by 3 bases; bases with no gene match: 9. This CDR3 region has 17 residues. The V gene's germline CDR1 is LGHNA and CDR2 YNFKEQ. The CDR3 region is CASSQSGTGALNQPQHF. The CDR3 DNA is TGTGCCAGCAGCCAGTCCGGGACAGGGGCCCTTAATCAGCCCCAGCATTTT.

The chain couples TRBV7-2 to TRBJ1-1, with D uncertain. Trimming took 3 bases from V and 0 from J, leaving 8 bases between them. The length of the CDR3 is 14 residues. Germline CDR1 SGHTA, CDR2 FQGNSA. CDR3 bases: TGTGCCAGCAGCTTTCCTCGGGTGAACACTGAAGCTTTCTTT. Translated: CASSFPRVNTEAFF.

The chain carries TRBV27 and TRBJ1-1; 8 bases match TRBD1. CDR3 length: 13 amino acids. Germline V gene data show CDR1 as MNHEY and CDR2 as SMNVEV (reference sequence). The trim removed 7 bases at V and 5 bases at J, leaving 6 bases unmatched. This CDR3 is CASTGGWGTEAFF. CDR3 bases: TGTGCCAGCACAGGGGGCTGGGGGACTGAAGCTTTCTTT.

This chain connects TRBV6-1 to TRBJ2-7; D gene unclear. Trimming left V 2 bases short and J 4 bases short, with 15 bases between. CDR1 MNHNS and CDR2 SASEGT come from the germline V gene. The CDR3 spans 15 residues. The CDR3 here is CASSEILRSLYEQYF. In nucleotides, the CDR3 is TGTGCCAGCAGTGAAATTTTGCGGAGCCTTTACGAGCAGTACTTC.

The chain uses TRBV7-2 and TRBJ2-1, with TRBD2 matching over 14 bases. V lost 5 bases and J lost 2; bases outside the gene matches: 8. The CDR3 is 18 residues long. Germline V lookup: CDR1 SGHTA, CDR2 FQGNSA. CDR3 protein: CASSKTSGRAIPYNEQFF. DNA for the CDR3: TGTGCCAGCAGCAAGACTAGCGGGAGGGCCATCCCCTACAATGAGCAGTTCTTC.

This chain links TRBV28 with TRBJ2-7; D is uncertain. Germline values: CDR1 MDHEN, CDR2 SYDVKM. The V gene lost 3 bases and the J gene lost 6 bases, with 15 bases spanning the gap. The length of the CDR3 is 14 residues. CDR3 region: CASSFQAFFGEQYF. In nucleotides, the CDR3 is TGTGCCAGCAGTTTCCAGGCTTTTTTCGGCGAGCAGTACTTC.

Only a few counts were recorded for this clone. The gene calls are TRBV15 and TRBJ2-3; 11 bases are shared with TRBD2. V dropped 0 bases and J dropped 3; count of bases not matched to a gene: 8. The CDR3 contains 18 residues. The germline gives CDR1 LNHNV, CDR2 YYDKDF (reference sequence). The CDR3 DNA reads TGTGCCACCAGCAGAGATCAGAATAGCGGGAGGGATACAGATACGCAGTATTTT. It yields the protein CATSRDQNSGRDTDTQYF.

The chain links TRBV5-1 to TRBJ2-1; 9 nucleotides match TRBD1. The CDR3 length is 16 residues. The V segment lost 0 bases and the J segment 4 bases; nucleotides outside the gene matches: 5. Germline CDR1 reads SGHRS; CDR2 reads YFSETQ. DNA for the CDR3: TGCGCCAGCAGCTTGGGGGGGACAGGGTTATACAATGAGCAGTTCTTC. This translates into CASSLGGTGLYNEQFF.

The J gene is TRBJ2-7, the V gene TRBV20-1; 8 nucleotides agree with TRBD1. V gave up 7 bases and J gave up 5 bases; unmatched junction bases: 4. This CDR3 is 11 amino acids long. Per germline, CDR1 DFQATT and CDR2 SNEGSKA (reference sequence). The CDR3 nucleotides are TGCAGTGGTGGACAGGGTAACGAGCAGTACTTC. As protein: CSGGQGNEQYF.

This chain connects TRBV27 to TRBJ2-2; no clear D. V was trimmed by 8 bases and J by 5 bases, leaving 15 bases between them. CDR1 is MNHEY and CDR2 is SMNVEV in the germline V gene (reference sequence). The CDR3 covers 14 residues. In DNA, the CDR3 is TGTGCCAGCTCATTCAGCGAGTGGACCGGGGAGCTGTTTTTT. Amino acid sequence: CASSFSEWTGELFF.

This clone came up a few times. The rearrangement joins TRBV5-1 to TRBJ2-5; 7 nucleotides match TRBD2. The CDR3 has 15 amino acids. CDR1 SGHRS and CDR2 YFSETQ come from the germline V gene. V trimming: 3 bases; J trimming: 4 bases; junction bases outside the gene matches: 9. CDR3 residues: CASSSGAGDPETQYF. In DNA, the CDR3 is TGCGCCAGCAGCTCCGGGGCGGGAGACCCAGAGACCCAGTACTTC.

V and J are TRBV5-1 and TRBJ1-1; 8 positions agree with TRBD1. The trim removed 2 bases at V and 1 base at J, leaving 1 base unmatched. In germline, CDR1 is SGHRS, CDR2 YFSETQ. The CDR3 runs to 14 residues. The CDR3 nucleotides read TGCGCCAGCAGCTTCGGACAGGGGAACACTGAAGCTTTCTTT. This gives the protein CASSFGQGNTEAFF.

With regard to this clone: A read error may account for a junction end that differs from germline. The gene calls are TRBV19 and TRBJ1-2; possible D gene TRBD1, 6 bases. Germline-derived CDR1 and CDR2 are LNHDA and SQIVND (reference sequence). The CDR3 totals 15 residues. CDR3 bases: TGTGCCAGTAGGAACCCGGGACAAATTAACTATGGCCACACCTTC. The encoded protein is CASRNPGQINYGHTF.

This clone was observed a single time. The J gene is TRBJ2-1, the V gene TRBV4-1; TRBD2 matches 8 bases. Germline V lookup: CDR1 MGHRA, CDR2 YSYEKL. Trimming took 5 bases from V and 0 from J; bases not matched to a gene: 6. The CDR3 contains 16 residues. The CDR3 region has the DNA TGCGCCAGCAGCTCCCCAGCGGGAGCCTCCTACAATGAGCAGTTCTTC. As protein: CASSSPAGASYNEQFF.

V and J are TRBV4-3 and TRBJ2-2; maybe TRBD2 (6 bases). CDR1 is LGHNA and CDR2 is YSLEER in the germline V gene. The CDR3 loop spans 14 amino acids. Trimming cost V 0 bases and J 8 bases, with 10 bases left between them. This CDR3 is CASSQDTGAGELFF. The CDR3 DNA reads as TGCGCCAGCAGCCAAGATACGGGAGCAGGGGAGCTGTTTTTT.

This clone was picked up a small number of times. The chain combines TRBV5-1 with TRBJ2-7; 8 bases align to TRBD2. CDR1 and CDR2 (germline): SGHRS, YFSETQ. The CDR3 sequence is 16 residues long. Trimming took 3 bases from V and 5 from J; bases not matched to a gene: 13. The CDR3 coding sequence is TGCGCCAGCAGCTGGCAGGCGGGAGGAGGTTTGGACGAGCAGTACTTC. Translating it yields CASSWQAGGGLDEQYF.

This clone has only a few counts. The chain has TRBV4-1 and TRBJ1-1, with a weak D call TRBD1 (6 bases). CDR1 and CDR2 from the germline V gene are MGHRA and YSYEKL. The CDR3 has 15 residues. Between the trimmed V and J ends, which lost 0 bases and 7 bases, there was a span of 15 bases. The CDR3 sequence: CASSQERGKEGEAFF. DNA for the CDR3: TGCGCCAGCAGCCAAGAAAGGGGGAAGGAAGGTGAAGCTTTCTTT.

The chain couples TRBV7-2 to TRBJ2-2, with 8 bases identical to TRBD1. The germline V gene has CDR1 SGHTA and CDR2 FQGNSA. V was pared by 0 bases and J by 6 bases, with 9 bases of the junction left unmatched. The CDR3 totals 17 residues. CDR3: CASSLAPMDRVSGELFF. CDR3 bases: TGTGCCAGCAGCTTAGCGCCTATGGACAGGGTTTCCGGGGAGCTGTTTTTT.

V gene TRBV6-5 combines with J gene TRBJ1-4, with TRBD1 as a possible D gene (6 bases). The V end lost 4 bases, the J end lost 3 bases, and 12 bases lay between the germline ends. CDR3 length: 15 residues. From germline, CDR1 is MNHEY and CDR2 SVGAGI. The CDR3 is CASSFQGKANEKLFF. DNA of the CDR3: TGTGCCAGCAGTTTCCAGGGGAAAGCTAATGAAAAACTGTTTTTT.

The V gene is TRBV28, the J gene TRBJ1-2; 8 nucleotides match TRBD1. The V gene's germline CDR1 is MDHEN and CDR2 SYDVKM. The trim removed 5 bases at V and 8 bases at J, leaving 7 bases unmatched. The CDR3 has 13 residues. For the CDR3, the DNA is TGTGCCAGCAGTACCGGACAGGGTCGCGGCTACACCTTC. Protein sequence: CASSTGQGRGYTF.

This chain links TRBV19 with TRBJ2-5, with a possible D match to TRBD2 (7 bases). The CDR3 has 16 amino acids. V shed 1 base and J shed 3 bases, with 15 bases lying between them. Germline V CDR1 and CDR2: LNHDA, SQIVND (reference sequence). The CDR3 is CASSIVGGPVKETQYF. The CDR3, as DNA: TGTGCCAGTAGTATAGTCGGGGGGCCAGTTAAAGAGACCCAGTACTTC.